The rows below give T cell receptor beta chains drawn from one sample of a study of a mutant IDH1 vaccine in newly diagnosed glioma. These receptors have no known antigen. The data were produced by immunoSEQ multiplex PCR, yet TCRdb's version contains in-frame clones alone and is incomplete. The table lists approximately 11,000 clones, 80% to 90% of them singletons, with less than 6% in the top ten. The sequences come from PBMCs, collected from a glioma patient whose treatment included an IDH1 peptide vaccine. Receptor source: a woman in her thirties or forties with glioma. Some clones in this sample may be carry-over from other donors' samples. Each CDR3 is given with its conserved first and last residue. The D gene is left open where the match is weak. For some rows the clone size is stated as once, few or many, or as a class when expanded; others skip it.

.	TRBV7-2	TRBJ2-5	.	CASSPPGAQETQYF	TGTGCCAGCAGCCCACCAGGGGCGCAAGAGACCCAGTACTTC
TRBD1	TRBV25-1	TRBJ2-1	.	CASTSRTGVDEQFF	TGTGCCAGCACCTCGAGGACAGGGGTGGATGAGCAGTTCTTC
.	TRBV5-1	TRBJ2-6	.	CASSSGTMTGANVLTF	TGCGCCAGCAGCTCGGGCACGATGACTGGGGCCAACGTCCTGACTTTC
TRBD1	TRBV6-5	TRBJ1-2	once	CASSYPGTGGNYGYTF	TGTGCCAGCAGTTACCCCGGGACAGGGGGAAACTATGGCTACACCTTC
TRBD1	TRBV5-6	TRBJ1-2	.	CASSEQGRVGYGYTF	TGTGCCAGCAGCGAACAGGGGCGGGTCGGGTATGGCTACACCTTC
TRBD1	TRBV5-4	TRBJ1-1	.	CASSLPGGRAEAFF	TGTGCCAGCAGCTTGCCAGGGGGCAGGGCTGAAGCTTTCTTT
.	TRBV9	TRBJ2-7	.	CASSAPGAASSYEQYF	TGTGCCAGCAGCGCCCCTGGGGCGGCCAGCTCCTACGAGCAGTACTTC
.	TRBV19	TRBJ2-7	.	CASSMAQSYEQYF	TGTGCCAGTAGTATGGCACAGTCCTACGAGCAGTACTTC
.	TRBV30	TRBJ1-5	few	CAWAEGGGQPQHF	TGTGCCTGGGCAGAGGGTGGTGGACAGCCCCAGCATTTT
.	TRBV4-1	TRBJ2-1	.	CASSHVDLGVSYNEQFF	TGCGCCAGCAGCCATGTAGATCTGGGAGTCTCCTACAATGAGCAGTTCTTC
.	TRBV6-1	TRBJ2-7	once	CASSDGGTGYEQYF	TGTGCCAGCAGTGATGGGGGTACGGGATACGAGCAGTACTTC
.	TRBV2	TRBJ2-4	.	CASRETGPIQYF	TGTGCCAGCAGGGAGACAGGTCCAATTCAGTACTTC
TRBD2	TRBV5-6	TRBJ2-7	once	CASSLKLAGPFSEQYF	TGTGCCAGCAGCTTAAAGCTAGCGGGGCCCTTTAGCGAGCAGTACTTC
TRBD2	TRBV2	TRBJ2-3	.	CASTWTSGFTDTQYF	TGTGCCAGCACCTGGACTAGCGGTTTCACAGATACGCAGTATTTT
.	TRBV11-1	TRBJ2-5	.	CASSTRWGETQYF	TGTGCCAGCAGCACCCGATGGGGAGAGACCCAGTACTTC
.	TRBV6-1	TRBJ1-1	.	CASSKGGEAFF	TGTGCCAGCAGCAAAGGAGGCGAGGCTTTCTTT
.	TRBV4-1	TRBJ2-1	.	CASSQGIAKNNEQFF	TGCGCCAGCAGCCAAGGGATAGCGAAGAACAATGAGCAGTTCTTC
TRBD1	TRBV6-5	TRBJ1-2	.	CASSPLGQDDGYTF	TGTGCCAGCAGTCCCCTTGGACAGGACGATGGCTACACCTTC
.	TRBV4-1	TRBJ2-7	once	CASSQGPGAAGSYEQYF	TGCGCCAGCAGCCAAGGCCCCGGGGCTGCGGGGTCCTACGAGCAGTACTTC
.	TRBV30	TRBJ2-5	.	CAWTRMNSDWETQYF	TGTGCCTGGACCCGAATGAATAGCGACTGGGAGACCCAGTACTTC
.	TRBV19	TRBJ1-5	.	CASSIDSGFYAQPQHF	TGTGCCAGTAGTATAGATTCGGGTTTCTATGCTCAGCCCCAGCATTTT
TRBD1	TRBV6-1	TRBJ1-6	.	CASIRIQGYNSPLHF	TGTGCCAGCATCAGGATACAGGGGTATAATTCACCCCTCCACTTT
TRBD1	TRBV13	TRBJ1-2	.	CASSLGWGTGDYGYTF	TGTGCCAGCAGCTTAGGGTGGGGGACAGGGGACTATGGCTACACCTTC
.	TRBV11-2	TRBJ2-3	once	CASSQWDSTDTQYF	TGTGCCAGCAGCCAATGGGACAGCACAGATACGCAGTATTTT
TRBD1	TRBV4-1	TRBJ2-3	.	CASSQDGGQGRDTQYF	TGCGCCAGCAGCCAAGATGGGGGACAGGGTAGAGATACGCAGTATTTT
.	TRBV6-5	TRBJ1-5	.	CASPLNQPQHF	TGTGCCAGCCCCCTTAATCAGCCCCAGCATTTT
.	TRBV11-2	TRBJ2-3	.	CASSASRQESTDTQYF	TGTGCCAGCAGCGCATCACGACAGGAGAGCACAGATACGCAGTATTTT
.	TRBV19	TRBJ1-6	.	CASWDNSYNSPLHF	TGTGCCAGTTGGGACAACTCCTATAATTCACCCCTCCACTTT
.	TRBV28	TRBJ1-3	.	CASSWTVSSGNTIYF	TGTGCCAGCAGTTGGACAGTAAGCTCTGGAAACACCATATATTTT
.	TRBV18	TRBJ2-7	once	CASSVNPDYSYEQYF	TGTGCCAGCTCTGTTAACCCGGATTACTCCTACGAGCAGTACTTC
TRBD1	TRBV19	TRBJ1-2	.	CASSIPRQGINYGYTF	TGTGCCAGTAGTATCCCGCGACAGGGGATTAACTATGGCTACACCTTC
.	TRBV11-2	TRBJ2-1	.	CASSLVSGSYNEQFF	TGTGCCAGCAGCTTAGTTAGCGGATCCTACAATGAGCAGTTCTTC
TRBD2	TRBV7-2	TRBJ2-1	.	CASSSGTNRIEQFF	TGTGCCAGCAGTTCCGGGACTAACCGTATTGAGCAGTTCTTC
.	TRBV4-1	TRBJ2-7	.	CASSQDPGVNYEQYF	TGCGCCAGCAGCCAAGATCCGGGTGTAAACTACGAGCAGTACTTC
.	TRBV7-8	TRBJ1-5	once	CASSLNAGVGNQPQHF	TGTGCCAGCAGCTTAAATGCAGGGGTGGGCAATCAGCCCCAGCATTTT
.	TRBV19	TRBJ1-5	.	CASSIRDASNQPQHF	TGTGCCAGTAGTATCCGGGACGCGTCCAATCAGCCCCAGCATTTT
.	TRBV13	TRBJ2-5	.	CASSAGSQETQYF	TGTGCCAGCAGCGCCGGGAGCCAAGAGACCCAGTACTTC
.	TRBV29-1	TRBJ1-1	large	CSAGDTEAFF	TGCAGCGCTGGGGACACTGAAGCTTTCTTT
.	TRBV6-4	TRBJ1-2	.	CASNAGVGYGYTF	TGTGCCAGCAATGCAGGGGTCGGTTATGGCTACACCTTC
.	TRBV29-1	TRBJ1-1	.	CSVERSAKAFF	TGCAGCGTTGAGAGATCGGCTAAAGCTTTCTTT
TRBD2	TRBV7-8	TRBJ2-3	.	CASSSQRGGTDTQYF	TGTGCCAGCAGCTCTCAGCGGGGGGGCACAGATACGCAGTATTTT
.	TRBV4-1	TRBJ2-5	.	CASSQEFTGSPQETQYF	TGCGCCAGCAGCCAAGAATTCACAGGGTCCCCACAAGAGACCCAGTACTTC
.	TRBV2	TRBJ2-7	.	CASSEDSISYEQYF	TGTGCCAGCAGTGAAGACAGCATCTCCTACGAGCAGTACTTC
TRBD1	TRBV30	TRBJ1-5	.	CAWSATGTAVLAPAF	TGTGCCTGGAGTGCGACCGGGACAGCAGTTTTAGCCCCAGCATTT
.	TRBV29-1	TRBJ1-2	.	CSVDQREGNGYTF	TGCAGCGTTGATCAAAGGGAAGGGAATGGCTACACCTTC
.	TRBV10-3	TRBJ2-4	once	CAISERLAKNIQYF	TGTGCCATCAGTGAGCGACTAGCCAAAAACATTCAGTACTTC
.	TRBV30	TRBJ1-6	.	CAWSDGGNSPLHF	TGTGCCTGGAGTGACGGGGGGAATTCACCCCTCCACTTT
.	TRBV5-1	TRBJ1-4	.	CASQGATNEKLFF	TGCGCCAGCCAGGGTGCAACTAATGAAAAACTGTTTTTT
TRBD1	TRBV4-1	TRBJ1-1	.	CASSQGTGTGRYTEAFF	TGCGCCAGCAGCCAAGGGACGGGGACAGGGAGGTACACTGAAGCTTTCTTT